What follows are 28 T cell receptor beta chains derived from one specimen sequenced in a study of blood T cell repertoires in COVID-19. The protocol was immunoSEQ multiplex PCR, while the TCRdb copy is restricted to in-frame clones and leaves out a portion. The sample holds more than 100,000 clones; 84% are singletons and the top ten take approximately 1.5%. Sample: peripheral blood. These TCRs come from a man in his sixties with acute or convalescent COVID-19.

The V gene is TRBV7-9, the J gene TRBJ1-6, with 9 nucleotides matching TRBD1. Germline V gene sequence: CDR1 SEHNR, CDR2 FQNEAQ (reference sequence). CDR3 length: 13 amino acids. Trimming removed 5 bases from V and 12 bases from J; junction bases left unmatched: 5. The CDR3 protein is CASSPRQGVPLHF. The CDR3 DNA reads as TGTGCCAGCAGCCCCAGACAGGGGGTACCCCTCCACTTT.

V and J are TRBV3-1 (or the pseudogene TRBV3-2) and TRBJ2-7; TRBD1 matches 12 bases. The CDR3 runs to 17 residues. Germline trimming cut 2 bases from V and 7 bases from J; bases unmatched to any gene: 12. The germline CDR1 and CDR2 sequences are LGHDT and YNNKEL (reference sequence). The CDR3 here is CASSQRLPGQGAGEQYF. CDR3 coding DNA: TGTGCCAGCAGCCAACGCCTTCCGGGACAGGGGGCGGGGGAGCAGTACTTC.

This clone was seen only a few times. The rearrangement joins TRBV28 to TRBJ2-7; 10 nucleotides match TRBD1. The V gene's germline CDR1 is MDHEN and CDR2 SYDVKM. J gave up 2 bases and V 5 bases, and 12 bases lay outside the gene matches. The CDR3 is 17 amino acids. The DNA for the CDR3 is TGTGCCAGCAGTATCCCCACGGGACAGGGGAGGCCCTACGAGCAGTACTTC. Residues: CASSIPTGQGRPYEQYF.

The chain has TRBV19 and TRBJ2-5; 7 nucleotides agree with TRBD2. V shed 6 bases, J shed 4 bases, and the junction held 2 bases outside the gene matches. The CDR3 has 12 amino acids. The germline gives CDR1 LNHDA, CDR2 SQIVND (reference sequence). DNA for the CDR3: TGTGCCAGTAGAAGGGAGGGAGAGACCCAGTACTTC. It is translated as CASRREGETQYF.

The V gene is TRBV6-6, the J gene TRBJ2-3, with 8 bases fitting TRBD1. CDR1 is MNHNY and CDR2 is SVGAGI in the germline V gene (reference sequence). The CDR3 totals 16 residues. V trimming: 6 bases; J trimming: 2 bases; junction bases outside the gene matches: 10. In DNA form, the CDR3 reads TGTGCCAGCAGGTTCGACAGGGGCCCATACACAGATACGCAGTATTTT. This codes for CASRFDRGPYTDTQYF.

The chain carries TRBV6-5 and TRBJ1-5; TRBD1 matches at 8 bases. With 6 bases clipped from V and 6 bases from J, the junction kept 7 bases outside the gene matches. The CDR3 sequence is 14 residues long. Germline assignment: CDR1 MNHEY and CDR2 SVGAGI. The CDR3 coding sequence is TGTGCCAGCAGGAACAGGGACAGGACTCAGCCCCAGCATTTT. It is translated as CASRNRDRTQPQHF.

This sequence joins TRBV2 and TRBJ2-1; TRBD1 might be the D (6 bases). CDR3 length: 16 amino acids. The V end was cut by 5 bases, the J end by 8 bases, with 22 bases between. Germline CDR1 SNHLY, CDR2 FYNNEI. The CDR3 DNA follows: TGTGCCAGCAGTCTCAACGGACAGAGTCGATCGGATGAGCAGTTCTTC. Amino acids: CASSLNGQSRSDEQFF.

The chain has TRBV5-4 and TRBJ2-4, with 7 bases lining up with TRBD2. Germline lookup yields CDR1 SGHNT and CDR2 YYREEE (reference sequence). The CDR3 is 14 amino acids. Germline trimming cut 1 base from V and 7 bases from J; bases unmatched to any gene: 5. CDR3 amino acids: CASSLSAGVNIQYF. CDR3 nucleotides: TGTGCCAGCAGCTTGAGCGCGGGGGTGAACATTCAGTACTTC.

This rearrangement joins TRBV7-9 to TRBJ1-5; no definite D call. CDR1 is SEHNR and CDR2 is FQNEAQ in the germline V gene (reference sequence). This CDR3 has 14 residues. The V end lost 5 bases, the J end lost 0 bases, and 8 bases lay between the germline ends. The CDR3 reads CASSGNHSNQPQHF. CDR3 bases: TGTGCCAGCAGCGGCAACCATAGCAATCAGCCCCAGCATTTT.

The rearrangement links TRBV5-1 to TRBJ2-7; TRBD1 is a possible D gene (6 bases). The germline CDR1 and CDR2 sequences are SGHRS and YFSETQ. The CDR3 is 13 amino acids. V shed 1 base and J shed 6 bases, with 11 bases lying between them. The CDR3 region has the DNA TGCGCCAGCAGCTTGTCAGGGGATGCCGAGCAGTACTTC. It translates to CASSLSGDAEQYF.

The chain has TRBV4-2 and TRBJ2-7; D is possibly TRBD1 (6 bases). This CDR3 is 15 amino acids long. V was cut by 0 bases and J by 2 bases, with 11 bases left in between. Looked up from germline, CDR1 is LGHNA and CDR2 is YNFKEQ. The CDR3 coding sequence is TGTGCCAGCAGCCAAGAACAGGGTGACGCCTACGAGCAGTACTTC. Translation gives CASSQEQGDAYEQYF.

This CDR3 reads CAVQTGGRTEAFF. The CDR3 coding sequence is TGTGCCGTACAGACAGGGGGTCGGACTGAAGCTTTCTTT. This chain connects TRBV6-5 to TRBJ1-1; 9 nucleotides line up with TRBD1. The germline V gene encodes CDR1 MNHEY and CDR2 SVGAGI. The ends lost 11 bases at V and 5 bases at J; junction bases unmatched: 9. This CDR3 is built from 13 residues.

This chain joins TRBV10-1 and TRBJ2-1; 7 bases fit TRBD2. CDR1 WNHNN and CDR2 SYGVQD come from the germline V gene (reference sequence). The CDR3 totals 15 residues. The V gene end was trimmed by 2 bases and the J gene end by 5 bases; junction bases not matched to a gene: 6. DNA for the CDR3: TGCGCCAGCAGTGAGGGCGGGGGATTGGACAATGAGCAGTTCTTC. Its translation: CASSEGGGLDNEQFF.

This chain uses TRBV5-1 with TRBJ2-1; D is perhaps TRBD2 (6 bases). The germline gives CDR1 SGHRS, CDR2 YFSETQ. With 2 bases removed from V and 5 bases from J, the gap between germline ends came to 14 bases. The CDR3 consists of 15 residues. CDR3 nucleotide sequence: TGCGCCAGCAGCTTAGGACCGGGGGAGCACAATGAGCAGTTCTTC. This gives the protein CASSLGPGEHNEQFF.

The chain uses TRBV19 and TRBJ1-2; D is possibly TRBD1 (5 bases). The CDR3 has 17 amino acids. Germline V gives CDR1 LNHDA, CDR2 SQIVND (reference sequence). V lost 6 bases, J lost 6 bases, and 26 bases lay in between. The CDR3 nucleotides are TGTGCCAGTAGCTCGGGCCTAGGCTCCTTGGAAGGGGATGGCTACACCTTC. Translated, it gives CASSSGLGSLEGDGYTF.

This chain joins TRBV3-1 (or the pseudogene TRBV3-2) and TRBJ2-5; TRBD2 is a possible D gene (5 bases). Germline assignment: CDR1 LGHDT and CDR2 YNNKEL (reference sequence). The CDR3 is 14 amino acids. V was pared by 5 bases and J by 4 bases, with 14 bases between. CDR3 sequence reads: CASSVDTRGETQYF. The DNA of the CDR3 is TGTGCCAGCAGCGTAGACACCCGGGGAGAGACCCAGTACTTC.

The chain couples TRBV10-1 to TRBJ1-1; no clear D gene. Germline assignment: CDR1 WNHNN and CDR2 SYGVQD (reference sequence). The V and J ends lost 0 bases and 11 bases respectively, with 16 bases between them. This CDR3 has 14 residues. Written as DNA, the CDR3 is TGCGCCAGCAGTGAGTCTGGGAGGGAGAGGGATGCTTTCTTT. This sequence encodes CASSESGRERDAFF.

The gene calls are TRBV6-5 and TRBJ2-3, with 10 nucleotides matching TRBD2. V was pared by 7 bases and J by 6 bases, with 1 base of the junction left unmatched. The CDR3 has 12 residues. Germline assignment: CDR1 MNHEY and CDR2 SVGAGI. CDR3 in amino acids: CASNSGGDTQYF. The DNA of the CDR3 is TGTGCCAGCAATAGCGGGGGGGATACGCAGTATTTT.

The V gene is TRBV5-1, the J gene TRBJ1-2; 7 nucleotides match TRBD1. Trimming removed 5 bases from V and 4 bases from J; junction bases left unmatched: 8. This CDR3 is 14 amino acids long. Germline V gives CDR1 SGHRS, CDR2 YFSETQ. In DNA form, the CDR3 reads TGCGCCAGCAGTACAGGGGACACCGGCTATGGCTACACCTTC. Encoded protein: CASSTGDTGYGYTF.

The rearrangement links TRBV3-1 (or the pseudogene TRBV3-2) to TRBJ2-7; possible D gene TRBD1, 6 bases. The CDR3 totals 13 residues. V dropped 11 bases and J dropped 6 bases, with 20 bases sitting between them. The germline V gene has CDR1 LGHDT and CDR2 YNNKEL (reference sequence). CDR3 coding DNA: TGTGCCGGACCGACAGGCACTCTAGCCGAGCAGTACTTC. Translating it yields CAGPTGTLAEQYF.

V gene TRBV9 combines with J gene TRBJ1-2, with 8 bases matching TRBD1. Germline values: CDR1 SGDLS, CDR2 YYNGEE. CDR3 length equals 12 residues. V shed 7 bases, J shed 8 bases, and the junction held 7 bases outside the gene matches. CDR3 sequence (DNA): TGTGCCAGCCGACAGGGGCTCAACGGCTACACCTTC. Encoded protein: CASRQGLNGYTF.

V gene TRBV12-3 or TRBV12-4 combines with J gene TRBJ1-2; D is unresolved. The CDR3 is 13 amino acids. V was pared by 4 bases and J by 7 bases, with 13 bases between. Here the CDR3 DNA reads TGTGCCAGCAGTTCCTCTTGGGCTTTTGGCTACACCTTC. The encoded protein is CASSSSWAFGYTF.

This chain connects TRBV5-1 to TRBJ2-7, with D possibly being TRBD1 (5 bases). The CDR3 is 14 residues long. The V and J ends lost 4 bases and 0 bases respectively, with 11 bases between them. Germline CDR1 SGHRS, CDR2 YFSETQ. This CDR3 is CASSQTGNSYEQYF. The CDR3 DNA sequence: TGCGCCAGCAGCCAAACAGGTAACTCCTACGAGCAGTACTTC.

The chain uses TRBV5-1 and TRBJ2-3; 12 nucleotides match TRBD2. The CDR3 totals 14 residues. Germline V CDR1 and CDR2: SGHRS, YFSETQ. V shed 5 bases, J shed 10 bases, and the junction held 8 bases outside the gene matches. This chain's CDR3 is CASSSTSGGPAQYF. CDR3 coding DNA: TGCGCCAGCAGTTCGACTAGCGGGGGCCCGGCGCAGTATTTT. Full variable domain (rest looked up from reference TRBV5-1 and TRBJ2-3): KAGVTQTPRYLIKTRGQQVTLSCSPISGHRSVSWYQQTPGQGLQFLFEYFSETQRNKGNFPGRFSGRQFSNSRSEMNVSTLELGDSALYLCASSSTSGGPAQYFGPGTRLTVL.

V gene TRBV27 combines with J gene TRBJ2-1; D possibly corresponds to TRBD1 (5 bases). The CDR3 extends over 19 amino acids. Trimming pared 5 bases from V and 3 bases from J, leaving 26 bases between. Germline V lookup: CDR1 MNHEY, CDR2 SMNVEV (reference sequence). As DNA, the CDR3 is TGTGCCAGCAGTCCTCAGGTAGTCGTTTTGACAGTGGGCTACAATGAGCAGTTCTTC. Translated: CASSPQVVVLTVGYNEQFF.

As DNA, the CDR3 is TGTGCCAGTAGAGGACAATCCTATGGCTACACCTTC. Encoded protein: CASRGQSYGYTF. The chain couples TRBV19 to TRBJ1-2, with D perhaps matching TRBD1 (5 bases). CDR3 length equals 12 residues. Between the trimmed V and J ends, which lost 6 bases and 4 bases, there was a span of 9 bases. Germline V CDR1 and CDR2: LNHDA, SQIVND (reference sequence). The complete variable domain, with remaining parts taken from reference TRBV19 and TRBJ1-2, reads DGGITQSPKYLFRKEGQNVTLSCEQNLNHDAMYWYRQDPGQGLRLIYYSQIVNDFQKGDIAEGYSVSREKKESFPLTVTSAQKNPTAFYLCASRGQSYGYTFGSGTRLTVV.

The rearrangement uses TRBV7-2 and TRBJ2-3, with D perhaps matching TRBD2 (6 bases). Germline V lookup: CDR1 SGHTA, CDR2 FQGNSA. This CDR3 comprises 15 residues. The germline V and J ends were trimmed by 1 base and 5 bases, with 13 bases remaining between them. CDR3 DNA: TGTGCCAGCAGCTTAGAGGCTCGGGAGCAAGATACGCAGTATTTT. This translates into CASSLEAREQDTQYF.

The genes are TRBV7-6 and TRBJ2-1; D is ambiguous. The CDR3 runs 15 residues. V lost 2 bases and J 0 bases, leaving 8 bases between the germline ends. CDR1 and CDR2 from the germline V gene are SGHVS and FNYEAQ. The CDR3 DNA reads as TGTGCCAGCAGCTTAACTTACAGCTCCTACAATGAGCAGTTCTTC. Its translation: CASSLTYSSYNEQFF.